This T cell receptor beta chain comes out of a study of OX40 agonist ivuxolimab in advanced cancers. Regarding the study as a whole: Expanded clones were, on average, more numerous in CD8+ T cells than in CD4+. At 0.1 to 3.0 mg/kg, CD4+ and CD8+ blood T cells expanded clonally by week 6.

Germline V lookup: CDR1 MNHEY, CDR2 SVGAGI. V was pared by 4 bases and J by 3 bases, with 5 bases between. The CDR3 contains 12 residues. This clone was recorded once. Antigen specificity is unknown. Assay used: immunoSEQ multiplex PCR; TCRdb lists only in-frame clones, some missing. Seen here are about 110,000 clones, about nine tenths observed once, and the top ten hold approximately 0.5%. The input for sequencing was CD4+ or CD8+ T cells sorted from blood, taken in a trial of the OX40 agonist ivuxolimab. The receptor was isolated from an adult with an advanced solid tumor such as melanoma, head and neck, liver or kidney cancer. The gene calls are TRBV6-5 and TRBJ2-3; unclear D gene. CDR3 region: CASSSRTDTQYF. The CDR3 DNA reads as TGTGCCAGCAGTTCCCGGACAGATACGCAGTATTTT.